These T cell receptor beta chains were read from a single sample in a study of response to subunit inactivated influenza vaccine. From the RT-PCR reads, TCRdb called clonotypes with MiXCR, one entry per CDR3 protein. The sample lists hundreds of thousands of distinct CDR3 sequences, around 11% seen once, with around 9.6% in the top ten. Sequenced material: PBMCs from blood, taken on the day of vaccination. The receptors were sampled from a man aged 50 or older who received an inactivated influenza vaccine. Both conserved end residues are part of each CDR3. Fields, in order: V gene, J gene, D gene, clone size, CDR3 protein, CDR3 DNA. The D gene is left open where the match is weak. Only some rows state a clone size, as once, few, many or a class for expanded clones.

>TRBV11-2|TRBJ1-6|-|few
CASSPMGVAPLHF
TGTGCCAGCAGCCCCATGGGGGTAGCACCCCTCCACTTT
>TRBV5-1|TRBJ1-2|TRBD1|few
CASSLQGAAGGYGYTF
TGCGCCAGCAGCTTGCAGGGGGCAGCAGGGGGCTATGGCTACACCTTC
>TRBV2|TRBJ2-5|-|few
CGARREETQYF
TGTGGGGCGCGCAGGGAGGAGACCCAGTACTTC
>TRBV20-1|TRBJ2-5|TRBD2|-
CSANPGLAGAGQETQYF
TGCAGTGCTAACCCGGGACTAGCGGGAGCGGGACAAGAGACCCAGTACTTC
>TRBV12-3/TRBV12-4|TRBJ2-7|TRBD2|many
CASSLRLAGEQYF
TGTGCCAGCAGTTTAAGACTAGCGGGAGAGCAGTACTTC
>TRBV5-1|TRBJ2-7|-|-
CASSLTGTKLGGEQYF
TGCGCCAGCAGCTTGACCGGGACAAAATTGGGCGGCGAGCAGTACTTC
>TRBV12-3/TRBV12-4|TRBJ2-5|-|-
CASRTGVQETQYF
TGTGCCAGCAGAACGGGTGTCCAAGAGACCCAGTACTTC
>TRBV5-1|TRBJ2-7|TRBD2|few
CASSLERGSFYEQYF
TGCGCCAGCAGCCTTGAGCGGGGGAGCTTCTACGAGCAGTACTTC
>TRBV20-1|TRBJ2-7|-|few
CSARDWLAGYEQYF
TGCAGTGCTAGAGATTGGCTAGCTGGCTACGAGCAGTACTTC
>TRBV7-6|TRBJ2-7|-|few
CASSLLTGTTYEQYF
TGTGCCAGCAGCTTATTAACGGGCACTACCTACGAGCAGTACTTC
>TRBV5-8|TRBJ1-5|TRBD1|few
CASSLIGGQGARTQHF
TGTGCCAGCAGCTTAATAGGGGGACAGGGGGCAAGGACCCAGCATTTT
>TRBV27|TRBJ2-1|TRBD1|many
CASSSIRDSYNEQFF
TGTGCCAGCAGTTCAATCCGGGACAGTTACAATGAGCAGTTCTTC
>TRBV28|TRBJ2-3|-|-
CASKVGAASTDTQYF
TGTGCCAGCAAAGTCGGGGCTGCTAGCACAGATACGCAGTATTTT
>TRBV28|TRBJ1-3|-|few
CASSLRGGTGNTIYF
TGTGCCAGCAGTTTACGAGGGGGAACTGGAAACACCATATATTTT
>TRBV27|TRBJ2-1|TRBD2|few
CASSPFFERGNEQFF
TGTGCCAGCAGTCCCTTTTTTGAGCGGGGAAATGAGCAGTTCTTC
>TRBV10-3|TRBJ2-7|TRBD1|few
CAIRGTVTYEQYF
TGTGCCATCAGGGGGACAGTTACCTACGAGCAGTACTTC
>TRBV7-6|TRBJ2-7|TRBD1|few
CASSLFAAPETGVTYEQYF
TGTGCCAGCAGCTTATTCGCGGCCCCCGAGACAGGGGTCACCTACGAGCAGTACTTC
>TRBV3-1|TRBJ2-4|-|few
CASSQDRRPSKNIQYF
TGTGCCAGCAGCCAAGATCGGCGACCCTCCAAAAACATTCAGTACTTC
>TRBV10-3|TRBJ2-5|TRBD1|few
CAISAQGARETQYF
TGTGCCATCAGTGCTCAGGGGGCAAGGGAGACCCAGTACTTC
>TRBV6-2/TRBV6-3|TRBJ1-5|TRBD1|many
CASSRGPGQPQHF
TGTGCCAGCAGTAGGGGGCCGGGTCAGCCCCAGCATTTT
>TRBV10-3|TRBJ2-5|TRBD2|-
CAISETSGSVKTQYF
TGTGCCATCAGTGAGACTAGCGGGAGTGTGAAGACCCAGTACTTC
>TRBV5-1|TRBJ1-2|TRBD1|-
CASSTLDRVEGYTF
TGCGCCAGCAGCACCTTAGACAGGGTGGAAGGCTACACCTTC
>TRBV29-1|TRBJ2-3|-|-
CSVEGVTDTQYF
TGCAGCGTTGAGGGGGTGACAGATACGCAGTATTTT
>TRBV6-5|TRBJ2-7|TRBD2|few
CASSYQASGGAKEQYF
TGTGCCAGCAGTTACCAAGCTAGCGGGGGGGCTAAAGAGCAGTACTTC
>TRBV7-9|TRBJ2-7|TRBD1|-
CAIGFGTAYEQYF
TGTGCCATCGGCTTCGGGACAGCATACGAGCAGTACTTC
>TRBV5-4|TRBJ1-4|-|-
CASSPPGLHQEKLFF
TGTGCCAGCAGCCCACCGGGACTGCATCAGGAAAAACTGTTTTTT
>TRBV6-5|TRBJ2-7|TRBD1|few
CASSYGGTGGSYEQYF
TGTGCCAGCAGTTACGGCGGGACAGGGGGTTCCTACGAGCAGTACTTC
>TRBV5-6|TRBJ1-4|-|few
CASSSLQLPNEKLFF
TGTGCCAGCAGCTCGCTACAGCTTCCGAATGAAAAACTGTTTTTT
>TRBV29-1|TRBJ2-3|-|-
CSVYGTRTDTQYF
TGCAGCGTTTACGGGACCCGCACAGATACGCAGTATTTT
>TRBV6-1|TRBJ2-2|TRBD2|-
CASRGTSGELFF
TGTGCCAGCAGAGGGACTAGCGGGGAGCTGTTTTTT
>TRBV7-9|TRBJ2-7|-|-
CASSWLGGEQYF
TGTGCCAGCAGCTGGCTCGGGGGCGAGCAGTACTTC
>TRBV5-1|TRBJ1-1|TRBD1|-
CASSWTGEHEAFF
TGCGCCAGCAGCTGGACAGGGGAGCACGAAGCTTTCTTT
>TRBV19|TRBJ2-2|TRBD1|few
CASSILRGRGTGELFF
TGTGCCAGTAGTATCCTAAGGGGGCGCGGCACCGGGGAGCTGTTTTTT
>TRBV30|TRBJ2-7|-|few
CAWSLDRISYEQYF
TGTGCCTGGAGTCTCGACAGGATCTCCTACGAGCAGTACTTC
>TRBV5-4|TRBJ2-1|-|few
CASSLGVTDNEQFF
TGTGCCAGCAGCTTGGGGGTGACAGACAATGAGCAGTTCTTC
>TRBV29-1|TRBJ2-2|-|few
CSAVASGGKNTGELFF
TGCAGCGCTGTGGCCTCGGGCGGGAAGAACACCGGGGAGCTGTTTTTT
>TRBV2|TRBJ1-6|TRBD1|many
CASKLDRANSPLHF
TGTGCCAGCAAGCTGGACAGGGCCAATTCACCCCTCCACTTT
>TRBV14|TRBJ1-1|-|few
CASSHRVGDTEAFF
TGTGCCAGCAGCCACAGGGTTGGGGACACTGAAGCTTTCTTT
>TRBV10-3|TRBJ2-5|TRBD2|-
CAIMQTSGSGETQYF
TGTGCCATCATGCAGACTAGCGGGAGTGGGGAGACCCAGTACTTC
>TRBV10-3|TRBJ1-1|TRBD1|few
CAISEPSGTGALRNTEAFF
TGTGCCATCAGTGAGCCTTCCGGGACAGGGGCCCTAAGGAACACTGAAGCTTTCTTT
>TRBV4-2|TRBJ2-1|-|few
CASSQERGVYNEQFF
TGTGCCAGCAGCCAAGAGAGGGGAGTGTACAATGAGCAGTTCTTC
>TRBV29-1|TRBJ1-4|-|-
CSVEGLVDEKLFF
TGCAGCGTTGAAGGCCTGGTAGATGAAAAACTGTTTTTT
>TRBV6-2/TRBV6-3|TRBJ2-5|-|-
CASRTHDSQYF
TGTGCCAGTCGGACCCATGATTCGCAGTACTTC
>TRBV6-1|TRBJ2-7|-|few
CASTPGGDYEQYF
TGTGCCAGCACCCCCGGGGGTGATTACGAGCAGTACTTC
>TRBV6-2/TRBV6-3|TRBJ2-7|TRBD1|many
CASSTGTGTYEQYF
TGTGCCAGCAGTACCGGGACAGGTACCTACGAGCAGTACTTC
>TRBV6-6|TRBJ2-1|TRBD2|many
CASSRLGTDRMFLAARGGEQFF
TGTGCCAGCTCTAGACTAGGTACAGATCGAATGTTTCTAGCGGCCCGCGGCGGTGAGCAGTTCTTC
>TRBV7-8|TRBJ2-7|-|-
CASSGDIYEQYF
TGTGCCAGCAGCGGGGACATCTACGAGCAGTACTTC
>TRBV5-1|TRBJ2-2|TRBD1|few
CASSSGTGTVGELFF
TGCGCCAGCAGCTCCGGGACAGGGACGGTCGGGGAGCTGTTTTTT
>TRBV5-1|TRBJ2-3|TRBD2|-
CASRPGLAGLWIDTQYF
TGCGCCAGCAGGCCCGGACTAGCGGGACTTTGGATCGATACGCAGTATTTT
>TRBV12-3/TRBV12-4|TRBJ1-6|TRBD1|many
CASSRTGYNSPLHF
TGTGCCAGCAGCCGGACAGGGTATAATTCACCCCTCCACTTT
>TRBV28|TRBJ1-2|-|-
CASSSSGGRGYTF
TGTGCCAGCAGTTCCTCGGGCGGGAGAGGCTACACCTTC
>TRBV9|TRBJ1-5|TRBD1|-
CASSVGAGGVNNQPQHF
TGTGCCAGCAGCGTAGGAGCAGGGGGAGTAAACAATCAGCCCCAGCATTTT